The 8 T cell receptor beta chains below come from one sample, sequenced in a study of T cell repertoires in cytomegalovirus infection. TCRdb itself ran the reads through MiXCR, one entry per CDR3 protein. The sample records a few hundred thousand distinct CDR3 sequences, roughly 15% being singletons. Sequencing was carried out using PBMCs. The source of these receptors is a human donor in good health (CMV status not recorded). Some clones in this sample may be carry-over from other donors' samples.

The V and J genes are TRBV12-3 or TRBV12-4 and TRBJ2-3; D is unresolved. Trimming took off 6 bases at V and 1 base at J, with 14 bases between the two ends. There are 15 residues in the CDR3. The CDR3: CASRSLEWGTDTQYF. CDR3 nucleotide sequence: TGTGCCAGCAGGTCGCTGGAATGGGGCACAGATACGCAGTATTTT.

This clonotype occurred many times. The CDR3 coding sequence is TGTGCCAGCAGTGTCCCGGGACCAGTTATTGGCTACACCTTC. It is translated as CASSVPGPVIGYTF. V usage is TRBV25-1 and J usage is TRBJ1-2; D is perhaps TRBD1 (5 bases). Germline CDR1 reads MGHDK; CDR2 reads SYGVNS. Trimming shortened V by 4 bases and J by 7 bases, and 16 bases separated the two germline ends. The CDR3 totals 14 residues.

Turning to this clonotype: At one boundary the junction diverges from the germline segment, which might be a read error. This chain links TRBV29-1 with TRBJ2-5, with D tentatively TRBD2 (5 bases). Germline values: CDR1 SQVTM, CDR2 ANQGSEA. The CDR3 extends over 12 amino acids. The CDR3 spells CSVEAVQETQYF. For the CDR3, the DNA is TGCAGCGTCGAAGCGGTCCAAGAGACCCAGTACTTC.

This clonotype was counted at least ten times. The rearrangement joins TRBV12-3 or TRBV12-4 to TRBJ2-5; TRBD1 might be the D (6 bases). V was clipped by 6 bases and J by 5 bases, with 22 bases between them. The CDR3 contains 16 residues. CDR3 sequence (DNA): TGTGCCAGCAGACCAAAACAGGGCCATCTTAGGGAGACCCAGTACTTC. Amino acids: CASRPKQGHLRETQYF.

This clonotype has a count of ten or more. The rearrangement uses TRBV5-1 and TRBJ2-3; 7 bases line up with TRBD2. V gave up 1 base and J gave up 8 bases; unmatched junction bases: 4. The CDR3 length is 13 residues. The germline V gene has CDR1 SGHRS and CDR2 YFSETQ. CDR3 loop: CASSLQASGTQYF. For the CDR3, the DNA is TGCGCCAGCAGCTTGCAGGCTAGCGGTACGCAGTATTTT.

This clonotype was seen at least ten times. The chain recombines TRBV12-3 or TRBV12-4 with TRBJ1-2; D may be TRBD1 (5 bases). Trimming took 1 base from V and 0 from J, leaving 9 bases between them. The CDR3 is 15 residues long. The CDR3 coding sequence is TGTGCCAGCAGTTTAGGAGGGACGGCTAACTATGGCTACACCTTC. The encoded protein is CASSLGGTANYGYTF.

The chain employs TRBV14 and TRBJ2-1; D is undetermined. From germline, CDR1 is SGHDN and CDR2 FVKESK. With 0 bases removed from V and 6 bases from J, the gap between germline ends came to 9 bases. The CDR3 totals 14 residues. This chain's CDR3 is CASSQDAQSNEQFF. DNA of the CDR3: TGTGCCAGCAGCCAAGATGCCCAGAGCAATGAGCAGTTCTTC.

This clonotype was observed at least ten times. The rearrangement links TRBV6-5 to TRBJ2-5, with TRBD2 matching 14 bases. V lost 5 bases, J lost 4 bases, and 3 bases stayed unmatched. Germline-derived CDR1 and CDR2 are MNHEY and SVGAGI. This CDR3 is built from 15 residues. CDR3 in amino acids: CASSPGTSGRETQYF. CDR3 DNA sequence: TGTGCCAGCAGTCCTGGGACTAGCGGGAGAGAGACCCAGTACTTC.